The 6 T cell receptor beta chains listed next were all sequenced from one sample in a study of blood T cell repertoires in COVID-19. Sequencing used immunoSEQ multiplex PCR; TCRdb keeps in-frame clones, though not all of them. The sample shows approximately 230,000 clones, 85% to 90% of them seen only once. Sequenced: PBMCs or T cells enriched from blood (not recorded which). The receptors were sampled from a man between 18 and 35 years old who had recovered from COVID-19.

This clone was observed a few times. Written as DNA, the CDR3 is TGTGCCAGCAGCCCCGTCCTGGGAGGGGGAGAGACCCAGTACTTC. Translating gives CASSPVLGGGETQYF. This chain connects TRBV7-9 to TRBJ2-5; possibly TRBD2 for D (7 bases). Trimming removed 5 bases at V and 4 bases at J, with 17 bases between. Germline V gene lookup returns CDR1 SEHNR and CDR2 FQNEAQ (reference sequence). This CDR3 is 15 amino acids long.

The chain links TRBV7-2 to TRBJ2-4, with D possibly matching TRBD2 (7 bases). This CDR3 contains 14 residues. CDR1 is SGHTA and CDR2 is FQGNSA in the germline V gene. V was trimmed by 2 bases and J by 7 bases, leaving 12 bases between them. The CDR3 region has the DNA TGTGCCAGCAGCTTATTGGGGGGGCTGAACATTCAGTACTTC. Translating gives CASSLLGGLNIQYF.

The chain carries TRBV30 and TRBJ1-6; a possible D gene is TRBD1 (6 bases). V was cut by 2 bases and J by 7 bases, with 15 bases left in between. Germline CDR1 is GTSNPN and CDR2 is SVGIG (reference sequence). The CDR3 contains 15 residues. The CDR3 region has the DNA TGTGCCTGGAGTTTAAACAGGGTAGAGAATTCACCCCTCCACTTT. This codes for CAWSLNRVENSPLHF.

The CDR3 spells CSVEAWDSGNEKLFF. DNA for the CDR3: TGCAGCGTTGAGGCCTGGGACAGCGGAAATGAAAAACTGTTTTTT. The J gene is TRBJ1-4, the V gene TRBV29-1; 7 positions agree with TRBD1. There are 15 residues in the CDR3. Trimming took 3 bases from V and 5 from J; bases not matched to a gene: 9. Looked up from germline, CDR1 is SQVTM and CDR2 is ANQGSEA.

The chain couples TRBV7-2 to TRBJ1-1; perhaps TRBD1 as D (5 bases). V lost 2 bases to trimming and J lost 4 bases, with 14 bases between them. The V gene's germline CDR1 is SGHTA and CDR2 FQGNSA. CDR3 length: 15 residues. As DNA, the CDR3 is TGTGCCAGCAGCTTAACGCGGAACGGGGGCACTGAAGCTTTCTTT. Its translation: CASSLTRNGGTEAFF.

The genes are TRBV27 and TRBJ2-1, with a possible D match to TRBD2 (6 bases). Germline lookup yields CDR1 MNHEY and CDR2 SMNVEV (reference sequence). The CDR3 runs 14 residues. Deletions cut 1 base from V and 7 bases from J, with 11 bases between. CDR3 DNA sequence: TGTGCCAGCAGTTTATACGGGCGGGGAAATGAGCAGTTCTTC. This codes for CASSLYGRGNEQFF.